This T cell receptor beta chain was recovered during a study of neurological immune-mediated disorders. Broader study findings: None of the CDR3 amino acid sequences of expanded clones recurred across subjects, suggesting private repertoires in all groups.

With 10-nucleotide random UMIs, 5'RACE was used to make the cDNA. TCRdb reanalysed the 5' RACE reads using MiXCR and keeps one entry per CDR3 protein. This sample has over 15,000 distinct CDR3 sequences; about 20% occur once, and the top ten carry roughly 23%. The table lists this clonotype with many counts. Its matching antigen is unknown. Germline lookup yields CDR1 MNHNS and CDR2 SASEGT. This CDR3 comprises 17 residues. V lost 6 bases to trimming and J lost 6 bases; unmatched junction nucleotides: 9. The sequence was obtained from a man aged 45-65 years in good health. This chain connects TRBV6-1 to TRBJ2-1; 15 positions match TRBD2. Sequencing was done on a sample of PBMCs. The CDR3 coding sequence is TGTGCCAGCAGCCCGATGGGACTAGCGGGAGGTCCCAATGAGCAGTTCTTC. This translates into CASSPMGLAGGPNEQFF.